This T cell receptor (beta chain) originates from a study of OX40 agonist ivuxolimab in advanced cancers. Across the whole study: Earlier anti-PD-1, anti-PD-L1 or anti-CTLA-4 therapy was permitted; 40% had received some. The study reported partial responses in three patients: one hepatocellular carcinoma, two cutaneous melanoma.

General study results and limits: At 0.1 to 3.0 mg/kg, clonal expansion of CD4+ and CD8+ blood T cells had occurred by week 6. Low normalized T-cell clonal expansion was also seen in some nonresponders.

As concerns this clone: What it binds is unknown.

The CDR3 loop spans 16 amino acids. V lost 6 bases, J lost 2 bases, and 8 bases stayed unmatched. CDR1 LGHNT and CDR2 FRNRAP come from the germline V gene. The repertoire was sequenced with immunoSEQ multiplex PCR; TCRdb's copy has only in-frame clones and lacks some. The sample has approximately 44,000 clones, roughly 84% seen once. The specimen comprised CD4+ or CD8+ T cells sorted from blood, sampled in a trial of the OX40 agonist ivuxolimab. This TCR was recovered from an adult with an advanced solid tumor such as melanoma, head and neck, liver or kidney cancer. The rearrangement links TRBV12-5 to TRBJ2-1; TRBD1 matches at 9 bases. CDR3 loop: CASGTPGQGPYNEQFF. DNA of the CDR3: TGTGCTAGTGGCACTCCGGGACAGGGTCCCTACAATGAGCAGTTCTTC.